The 18 T cell receptor beta chains presented below share a single source sample, sequenced in a study of blood T cell repertoires in COVID-19. The data were produced by immunoSEQ multiplex PCR, yet TCRdb's version contains in-frame clones alone and is incomplete. The table has about 110,000 clones, about three quarters seen once; the top ten hold around 1.9%. Source material: peripheral blood. These receptors were obtained from a woman aged 40 to 50 with acute or convalescent COVID-19.

The V and J genes are TRBV28 and TRBJ2-4, with 7 bases lining up with TRBD2. V trimming: 5 bases; J trimming: 2 bases; junction bases outside the gene matches: 6. The length of the CDR3 is 15 residues. Germline CDR1 and CDR2: MDHEN and SYDVKM. CDR3 coding DNA: TGTGCCAGCAGTCGGGACTACTCCTCCAAAAACATTCAGTACTTC. It specifies CASSRDYSSKNIQYF. The whole variable domain, remainder taken from reference TRBV28 and TRBJ2-4, is DVKVTQSSRYLVKRTGEKVFLECVQDMDHENMFWYRQDPGLGLRLIYFSYDVKMKEKGDIPEGYSVSREKKERFSLILESASTNQTSMYLCASSRDYSSKNIQYFGAGTRLSVL.

The chain carries TRBV7-7 and TRBJ2-7, with a possible D match to TRBD1 (6 bases). Trimming left V 5 bases short and J 2 bases short, with 19 bases between. CDR3 length: 16 residues. Germline CDR1 and CDR2: SSHAT and FNYEAQ (reference sequence). This chain's CDR3 is CASSPFIGGPPYEQYF. The CDR3 DNA follows: TGTGCCAGCAGCCCCTTTATTGGGGGCCCTCCCTACGAGCAGTACTTC. Together with reference TRBV7-7 and TRBJ2-7, the CDR3 gives the full variable domain: GAGVSQSPRYKVTKRGQDVTLRCDPISSHATLYWYQQALGQGPEFLTYFNYEAQPDKSGLPSDRFSAERPEGSISTLTIQRTEQRDSAMYRCASSPFIGGPPYEQYFGPGTRLTVT.

V gene TRBV7-9 combines with J gene TRBJ2-1; D is perhaps TRBD1 (6 bases). Trimming pared 5 bases from V and 8 bases from J, leaving 13 bases between. In germline, CDR1 is SEHNR, CDR2 FQNEAQ (reference sequence). The CDR3 loop spans 13 amino acids. The CDR3 protein is CASSQSQGYEQFF. In DNA form, the CDR3 reads TGTGCCAGCAGCCAATCCCAGGGGTATGAGCAGTTCTTC.

The chain joins TRBV3-1 (or the pseudogene TRBV3-2) to TRBJ1-1; D unclear. The CDR3 spans 13 residues. V was trimmed by 0 bases and J by 7 bases, leaving 9 bases between them. Germline V gives CDR1 LGHDT, CDR2 YNNKEL (reference sequence). CDR3 in amino acids: CASSQDHSLEAFF. The CDR3 DNA reads TGTGCCAGCAGCCAAGATCACAGTCTTGAAGCTTTCTTT.

The chain carries TRBV4-3 and TRBJ1-3; perhaps TRBD1 as D (6 bases). With 1 base removed from V and 4 bases from J, the gap between germline ends came to 11 bases. Per the germline V gene, CDR1 is LGHNA and CDR2 is YSLEER. CDR3 size: 15 residues. In DNA, the CDR3 is TGCGCCAGCAGCCAAGGTCAGGGGAAAGGAAACACCATATATTTT. The encoded protein is CASSQGQGKGNTIYF.

The chain is built from TRBV7-2 and TRBJ2-1, with 9 bases matching TRBD2. The CDR3 loop spans 15 amino acids. V dropped 2 bases and J dropped 4; count of bases not matched to a gene: 3. Germline V gene data show CDR1 as SGHTA and CDR2 as FQGNSA. Written as DNA, the CDR3 is TGTGCCAGCAGCTTAATGAGCGGGGGGTACAATGAGCAGTTCTTC. Translating gives CASSLMSGGYNEQFF.

The chain recombines TRBV5-1 with TRBJ2-1; 9 positions match TRBD1. The ends lost 0 bases at V and 0 bases at J; junction bases unmatched: 1. The CDR3 extends over 16 amino acids. The germline V gene has CDR1 SGHRS and CDR2 YFSETQ. The CDR3 DNA sequence: TGCGCCAGCAGCTTGGAGGGACAGGGCTCCTACAATGAGCAGTTCTTC. It specifies CASSLEGQGSYNEQFF.

J is TRBJ1-1 and V is TRBV7-6, with a weak D call TRBD1 (5 bases). The V gene's germline CDR1 is SGHVS and CDR2 FNYEAQ. The CDR3 contains 16 residues. V was clipped by 1 base and J by 1 base, with 13 bases between them. CDR3 amino acids: CASSLGSGRGNTEAFF. The CDR3 DNA sequence: TGTGCCAGCAGCTTAGGTTCAGGAAGGGGGAACACTGAAGCTTTCTTT.

This sequence joins TRBV29-1 and TRBJ2-7; TRBD2 agrees at 7 bases. The CDR3 has 12 residues. Germline V gene data show CDR1 as SQVTM and CDR2 as ANQGSEA. The V and J ends lost 6 bases and 5 bases, in that order; junction bases with no gene match: 7. CDR3 bases: TGCAGCGTGCGGGGGAATTGGGACGAGCAGTACTTC. The encoded protein is CSVRGNWDEQYF.

The chain is built from TRBV4-2 and TRBJ2-1; 9 bases fit TRBD2. This CDR3 contains 19 residues. The ends lost 0 bases at V and 4 bases at J; junction bases unmatched: 13. Germline V lookup: CDR1 LGHNA, CDR2 YNFKEQ. The CDR3 nucleotides read TGTGCCAGCAGCCAAGATCGGAGGACTAGCGCAATTAAATACAATGAGCAGTTCTTC. Its protein is CASSQDRRTSAIKYNEQFF.

The V gene is TRBV7-2, the J gene TRBJ2-3; 9 bases align to TRBD1. The length of the CDR3 is 13 residues. After removal of 2 bases from V and 8 bases from J, the junction contained 2 bases not matched to a gene. The germline gives CDR1 SGHTA, CDR2 FQGNSA. For the CDR3, the DNA is TGTGCCAGCAGCTTATGGACAGGGGCTACGCAGTATTTT. Translating it yields CASSLWTGATQYF.

The chain employs TRBV5-1 and TRBJ2-5; 8 nucleotides align to TRBD2. The V and J ends lost 0 bases and 1 base, in that order; junction bases with no gene match: 5. Looked up from germline, CDR1 is SGHRS and CDR2 is YFSETQ. This CDR3 comprises 16 residues. The CDR3 region has the DNA TGCGCCAGCAGCTTGGGGGCGGGGGGAAGCCAAGAGACCCAGTACTTC. Its protein is CASSLGAGGSQETQYF.

The chain carries TRBV6-2 or TRBV6-3 and TRBJ1-1; D unclear. There are 13 residues in the CDR3. Germline V gene lookup returns CDR1 MNHEY and CDR2 SVGEGT. The V gene lost 4 bases and the J gene lost 0 bases, with 6 bases spanning the gap. The CDR3 DNA is TGTGCCAGCAGTTTTGCGGTGAACACTGAAGCTTTCTTT. Its protein is CASSFAVNTEAFF.

The J gene is TRBJ2-5, the V gene TRBV3-1 (or the pseudogene TRBV3-2); 10 bases agree with TRBD2. The CDR3 covers 14 residues. Germline CDR1 LGHDT, CDR2 YNNKEL (reference sequence). V was pared by 5 bases and J by 6 bases, with 6 bases of the junction left unmatched. CDR3 sequence reads: CASSEGLAKQTQYF. The CDR3 nucleotides read TGTGCCAGCAGCGAGGGACTAGCGAAACAGACCCAGTACTTC.

Ten or more counts support this clone. The chain carries TRBV28 and TRBJ2-7, with 8 bases fitting TRBD1. This CDR3 spans 18 amino acids. CDR1 MDHEN and CDR2 SYDVKM come from the germline V gene. V gave up 5 bases and J gave up 3 bases; unmatched junction bases: 18. CDR3 in DNA: TGTGCCAGCAGTCAATTTAGTCCCGGGACAGGCACTTACTACGAGCAGTACTTC. It encodes CASSQFSPGTGTYYEQYF.

The chain has TRBV7-2 and TRBJ1-1; 7 positions match TRBD1. Per germline, CDR1 SGHTA and CDR2 FQGNSA. With V trimmed by 2 bases and J by 5 bases, 8 bases remained unmatched. The CDR3 loop spans 15 amino acids. The CDR3 sequence is CASSLMAGGKTEAFF. The CDR3 region has the DNA TGTGCCAGCAGCTTAATGGCAGGGGGAAAGACTGAAGCTTTCTTT.

This rearrangement joins TRBV24-1 to TRBJ2-5, with 11 bases fitting TRBD2. This CDR3 spans 16 amino acids. V lost 3 bases, J lost 2 bases, and 4 bases stayed unmatched. The germline V gene encodes CDR1 KGHDR and CDR2 SFDVKD. The CDR3 nucleotides are TGTGCCACCAGTGATACGGGACTAGCGGATCAAGAGACCCAGTACTTC. This gives the protein CATSDTGLADQETQYF.

This chain uses TRBV4-1 with TRBJ1-4, with TRBD1 matching 8 bases. With 0 bases clipped from V and 3 bases from J, the junction kept 6 bases outside the gene matches. The V gene's germline CDR1 is MGHRA and CDR2 YSYEKL. The CDR3 consists of 17 residues. CDR3 protein: CASSQEIWTGPNEKLFF. The CDR3 DNA sequence: TGCGCCAGCAGCCAAGAAATATGGACAGGGCCTAATGAAAAACTGTTTTTT.